This T cell receptor (beta chain) was captured in a study of CD8 T cells in ankylosing spondylitis. By quantitative 5'-RACE with molecular barcodes, the TCR beta libraries were made. TCRdb reprocessed the 5' RACE reads with MiXCR, giving one entry per CDR3 protein. The data contain under 250,000 distinct CDR3 sequences, more than 9% of them singletons. This CDR3 is built from 15 residues. Deletions cut 0 bases from V and 7 bases from J, with 13 bases between. In germline, CDR1 is MGHRA, CDR2 YSYEKL. The sample holds a few counts of this clonotype. The gene calls are TRBV4-1 and TRBJ2-1; TRBD2 is a possible D gene (5 bases). Sequencing used blood, either unsorted or a sorted T cell fraction (not recorded which). This TCR derives from a male donor with ankylosing spondylitis or in good health (not recorded which). The CDR3 DNA is TGCGCCAGCAGCCAAGAAGAAGACGGGGTTAATGAGCAGTTCTTC. Encoded protein: CASSQEEDGVNEQFF.